This T cell receptor (beta chain) was identified in a study of tumor and adjacent non-tumor tissue in lung cancer. For the study at large: Samples averaged around 4.2 million productive TCRbeta reads each.

The CDR3 spans 14 residues. From germline, CDR1 is SQVTM and CDR2 ANQGSEA. V trimming: 6 bases; J trimming: 3 bases; junction bases outside the gene matches: 8. Study results and limitations: Significantly higher TCR diversity was found in tumor than normal lung.

TCRbeta libraries were built with three rounds of nested PCR, modified from ARM-PCR. TCRdb redid the calling of the multiplex PCR reads with MiXCR, one entry per CDR3 protein. The profile shows over 35,000 distinct CDR3 sequences, less than 65% of them singletons. This clonotype was counted a single time. The antigen is not known. This sample's RNA came from whole unsorted tissue. More than 3 cm separated this lung sample from the edge of the tumor. This sequence was found in a man aged 45 to 65 with non-small cell lung cancer. Sample: distant non-tumor lung tissue. The chain joins TRBV29-1 to TRBJ2-4; 7 nucleotides align to TRBD1. DNA for the CDR3: TGCAGCGTCAACACAGGGGTTAGCAAAAACATTCAGTACTTC. It is translated as CSVNTGVSKNIQYF. The full variable domain, completed using reference TRBV29-1 and TRBJ2-4, is SAVISQKPSRDICQRGTSLTIQCQVDSQVTMMFWYRQQPGQSLTLIATANQGSEATYESGFVIDKFPISRPNLTFSTLTVSNMSPEDSSIYLCSVNTGVSKNIQYFGAGTRLSVL.